This TCR beta chain was captured in a study of blood T cell repertoires in COVID-19. Study overall: Whether acute or convalescent, the COVID-19 samples came from the United States, Italy and Spain.

The repertoire was sequenced with immunoSEQ multiplex PCR; TCRdb's copy has only in-frame clones and lacks some. This table has under 250,000 clones, less than 90% appearing once. The CDR3 length is 18 residues. Germline CDR1 reads SGHRS; CDR2 reads YFSETQ. Trimming removed 0 bases at V and 0 bases at J, with 19 bases between. The sample was peripheral blood. The TCR was taken from a man aged 55 to 69 with acute or convalescent COVID-19. The chain employs TRBV5-1 and TRBJ2-7, with D perhaps matching TRBD2 (5 bases). CDR3: CASSLASGGRTLSYEQYF. The CDR3 DNA sequence: TGCGCCAGCAGCTTGGCCAGCGGTGGGCGTACACTCTCCTACGAGCAGTACTTC.